These 21 T cell receptor beta chains were sequenced from one sample in a study of blood T cell repertoires in COVID-19. The data were produced by immunoSEQ multiplex PCR, yet TCRdb's version contains in-frame clones alone and is incomplete. The sample has a few hundred thousand clones; approximately 80% are singletons. The sequencing input was PBMCs or T cells enriched from blood (not recorded which). These TCRs come from an older woman who had recovered from COVID-19.

The gene calls are TRBV5-4 and TRBJ2-7; TRBD2 matches at 7 bases. The CDR3 extends over 15 amino acids. Germline-derived CDR1 and CDR2 are SGHNT and YYREEE (reference sequence). V gave up 0 bases and J gave up 3 bases; unmatched junction bases: 6. CDR3 nucleotides: TGTGCCAGCAGCTTGGGGACTAGAAGTCTCTACGAGCAGTACTTC. It specifies CASSLGTRSLYEQYF.

The V and J genes are TRBV5-1 and TRBJ1-2; D may be TRBD1 (5 bases). Germline V CDR1 and CDR2: SGHRS, YFSETQ. The ends were cut back, 3 bases at V and 7 bases at J, with 13 bases in the middle. CDR3 length: 13 residues. CDR3: CASSSTAPIGYTF. DNA for the CDR3: TGCGCCAGCAGCTCGACAGCCCCGATTGGCTACACCTTC. The whole variable domain, filled in from reference TRBV5-1 and TRBJ1-2, reads KAGVTQTPRYLIKTRGQQVTLSCSPISGHRSVSWYQQTPGQGLQFLFEYFSETQRNKGNFPGRFSGRQFSNSRSEMNVSTLELGDSALYLCASSSTAPIGYTFGSGTRLTVV.

As concerns this clone: This CDR3 is also generated by other DNA sequences in the sample. The J gene is TRBJ2-3, the V gene TRBV18; TRBD2 matches at 7 bases. Looked up from germline, CDR1 is KGHSH and CDR2 is LQKENI. This CDR3 region has 15 residues. Trimming took 3 bases from V and 1 from J; bases not matched to a gene: 4. CDR3 sequence: CASSPPLAGTDTQYF. CDR3 DNA: TGTGCCAGCTCACCGCCCCTAGCGGGCACAGATACGCAGTATTTT.

The chain uses TRBV19 and TRBJ2-3; D gene ambiguous. CDR1 and CDR2 (germline): LNHDA, SQIVND (reference sequence). This CDR3 region has 14 residues. Trimming stripped 2 bases from V and 0 bases from J, with 6 bases between. The CDR3 DNA reads as TGTGCCAGTAGTATAACAGCCAGCACAGATACGCAGTATTTT. Translated, it gives CASSITASTDTQYF.

V usage is TRBV13 and J usage is TRBJ2-1; a possible D gene is TRBD1 (5 bases). Germline V gene sequence: CDR1 PRHDT, CDR2 FYEKMQ (reference sequence). The CDR3 is 13 residues long. V lost 1 base, J lost 6 bases, and 7 bases lay in between. The CDR3 loop is CASSLVTANEQFF. CDR3 nucleotide sequence: TGTGCCAGCAGCTTAGTGACAGCCAATGAGCAGTTCTTC. The complete variable domain, with remaining parts taken from reference TRBV13 and TRBJ2-1, reads AAGVIQSPRHLIKEKRETATLKCYPIPRHDTVYWYQQGPGQDPQFLISFYEKMQSDKGSIPDRFSAQQFSDYHSELNMSSLELGDSALYFCASSLVTANEQFFGPGTRLTVL.

This clone was seen only once. The CDR3 DNA reads TGTGCCAGCACCAACCGTCCCGGGGGGCAAACTGAAGCTTTCTTT. Translating gives CASTNRPGGQTEAFF. J is TRBJ1-1 and V is TRBV7-9; D possibly corresponds to TRBD1 (6 bases). CDR3 length: 15 amino acids. V lost 7 bases and J lost 5, with 20 bases in between. Germline V CDR1 and CDR2: SEHNR, FQNEAQ (reference sequence).

The chain joins TRBV11-3 to TRBJ2-3, with a possible D match to TRBD1 (6 bases). Trimming left V 1 base short and J 2 bases short, with 7 bases between. The CDR3 spans 14 residues. Germline lookup yields CDR1 SGHNT and CDR2 YENEEA. The CDR3 reads CASSLVGATDTQYF. In DNA form, the CDR3 reads TGTGCCAGCAGCTTAGTGGGGGCCACAGATACGCAGTATTTT.

This chain uses TRBV19 with TRBJ2-1, with TRBD2 matching over 7 bases. Germline values: CDR1 LNHDA, CDR2 SQIVND (reference sequence). V was clipped by 10 bases and J by 5 bases; unmatched bases: 11. The CDR3 totals 14 residues. CDR3 coding DNA: TGTGCCACTGGGGAGGGTAGTAGCAACAATGAGCAGTTCTTC. As protein: CATGEGSSNNEQFF.

This rearrangement joins TRBV2 to TRBJ1-2; D call uncertain. Between the trimmed V and J ends, which lost 4 bases and 7 bases, there was a span of 13 bases. The CDR3 is 13 amino acids. Germline-derived CDR1 and CDR2 are SNHLY and FYNNEI. The CDR3 nucleotides read TGTGCCAGCAGTGTACATCGGGAAGCTGGCTACACCTTC. It encodes CASSVHREAGYTF.

This chain uses TRBV5-6 with TRBJ2-1; D ambiguous. Germline CDR1 reads SGHDT; CDR2 reads YYEEEE. CDR3 length: 17 amino acids. V shed 4 bases and J shed 0 bases, with 17 bases lying between them. CDR3 coding DNA: TGTGCCAGCAGCCATGGCCCAGCGAGAAGCTCCTACAATGAGCAGTTCTTC. Protein: CASSHGPARSSYNEQFF.

The chain employs TRBV29-1 and TRBJ2-1, with TRBD2 matching over 8 bases. Looked up from germline, CDR1 is SQVTM and CDR2 is ANQGSEA. CDR3 length: 15 residues. Trimming at V came to 4 bases and at J to 6 bases, leaving 11 bases not matched to a gene. CDR3 region: CSVGRLLAEVNEQFF. CDR3 in DNA: TGCAGCGTTGGCCGCTTACTAGCGGAGGTCAATGAGCAGTTCTTC.

The V gene is TRBV6-2 or TRBV6-3, the J gene TRBJ1-2, with D perhaps matching TRBD1 (6 bases). This CDR3 spans 17 amino acids. Germline CDR1 is MNHEY and CDR2 is SVGEGT. V was trimmed by 0 bases and J by 6 bases, leaving 20 bases between them. The CDR3 spells CASSYSLLHTGMDGYTF. DNA of the CDR3: TGTGCCAGCAGTTACTCTTTACTACATACAGGGATGGATGGCTACACCTTC.

This clone was recorded only once. This chain joins TRBV25-1 and TRBJ2-1, with D perhaps matching TRBD1 (6 bases). Deletions cut 5 bases from V and 5 bases from J, with 10 bases between. The CDR3 is made up of 13 amino acids. In germline, CDR1 is MGHDK, CDR2 SYGVNS. CDR3 nucleotides: TGTGCCAGCAGTCGACAGGTTAACAATGAGCAGTTCTTC. Protein sequence: CASSRQVNNEQFF. Based on the CDR3 plus reference TRBV25-1 and TRBJ2-1, the full variable domain is EADIYQTPRYLVIGTGKKITLECSQTMGHDKMYWYQQDPGMELHLIHYSYGVNSTEKGDLSSESTVSRIRTEHFPLTLESARPSHTSQYLCASSRQVNNEQFFGPGTRLTVL.

The chain combines TRBV21-1 with TRBJ2-5; TRBD2 is the table's D call and was not checked against the DNA. TRBV21-1 is termed a pseudogene. This CDR3 contains 11 residues. DNA for the CDR3: TGTGCCAGCAGCAGGTTGGCGCGGCGGTACTTC. Protein sequence: CASSRLARRYF.

V is TRBV10-3 and J is TRBJ1-1; D is possibly TRBD1 (5 bases). This CDR3 spans 14 amino acids. Trimming shortened V by 0 bases and J by 12 bases, and 17 bases separated the two germline ends. Germline lookup yields CDR1 ENHRY and CDR2 SYGVKD. The CDR3 DNA follows: TGTGCCATCAGTGAGTCGAGGGGAGGGGCTAGAACTTTCTTT. It yields the protein CAISESRGGARTFF.

V is TRBV9 and J is TRBJ2-7, with a tentative D call TRBD2 (5 bases). CDR3 size: 12 residues. The V end lost 8 bases, the J end lost 0 bases, and 9 bases lay between the germline ends. Germline-derived CDR1 and CDR2 are SGDLS and YYNGEE. CDR3 DNA sequence: TGTGCCAGAGAGCGGAGCTCCTACGAGCAGTACTTC. Its protein is CARERSSYEQYF.

The chain uses TRBV11-3 and TRBJ2-3; 7 nucleotides agree with TRBD2. The CDR3 extends over 16 amino acids. J gave up 0 bases and V 1 base, and 4 bases lay outside the gene matches. CDR1 SGHNT and CDR2 YENEEA come from the germline V gene. Here the CDR3 reads CASSLGSSGSTDTQYF. The CDR3 bases are TGTGCCAGCAGCTTAGGGTCTAGCGGTAGCACAGATACGCAGTATTTT.

The chain employs TRBV7-2 and TRBJ1-4, with 7 positions matching TRBD1. CDR1 is SGHTA, CDR2 FQGNSA, per germline. J lost 4 bases, V lost 5 bases, and 7 bases had no gene match. The CDR3 length is 15 residues. CDR3 sequence (DNA): TGTGCCAGCAGCCCAGAGGGACAGATTAATGAAAAACTGTTTTTT. It codes for CASSPEGQINEKLFF.

The rearrangement joins TRBV6-5 to TRBJ1-4; TRBD1 matches 7 bases. Germline CDR1 reads MNHEY; CDR2 reads SVGAGI. The CDR3 loop spans 15 amino acids. V shed 1 base and J 5 bases; nucleotides not matched to a gene: 4. The CDR3 region has the DNA TGTGCCAGCAGTTACTTCGGGACAGAGAATGAAAAACTGTTTTTT. This sequence encodes CASSYFGTENEKLFF.

The chain has TRBV19 and TRBJ2-3; D is unresolved. Germline lookup yields CDR1 LNHDA and CDR2 SQIVND (reference sequence). This CDR3 has 14 residues. V dropped 1 base and J dropped 2 bases, with 7 bases sitting between them. CDR3 in DNA: TGTGCCAGTAGTATAGGTTCCAACACAGATACGCAGTATTTT. Its translation: CASSIGSNTDTQYF.

This clone was observed a single time. The chain couples TRBV18 to TRBJ1-5; 8 bases match TRBD1. The CDR3 covers 14 residues. Per germline, CDR1 KGHSH and CDR2 LQKENI. V gave up 3 bases and J gave up 7 bases; unmatched junction bases: 5. The CDR3 DNA reads as TGTGCCAGCTCACCGGACAGGGTAGGACAGCCCCAGCATTTT. Amino acids: CASSPDRVGQPQHF.